This T cell receptor (beta chain) was captured in a study of blood T cell repertoires in COVID-19. Study-wide background: The analysed material was cDNA or gDNA that came from T cells, B-cell-depleted T cells, or PBMCs.

As processed by the authors: Amplified reference gene primers provided the basis for estimating nucleated cell counts. The repertoire was sequenced with immunoSEQ multiplex PCR; TCRdb's copy has only in-frame clones and lacks some. V and J calls and clone size come straight from that table; D and trimming were deduced from the DNA. The sample consists of over 200,000 clones, around 80% of them appearing once. Germline lookup yields CDR1 SGHNT and CDR2 YENEEA. The trim removed 5 bases at V and 2 bases at J, leaving 6 bases unmatched. The CDR3 has 18 residues. Sequenced input: peripheral blood. This sequence joins TRBV11-3 and TRBJ2-2; 15 nucleotides line up with TRBD2. This TCR was sampled from an elderly woman with active or convalescent COVID-19. In nucleotides, the CDR3 is TGTGCCAGCAGCCGGAGGGGACTAGCGGGGGGAAACACCGGGGAGCTGTTTTTT. Its protein is CASSRRGLAGGNTGELFF. Using reference TRBV11-3 and TRBJ2-2 for the parts outside the CDR3, the full variable domain is EAGVVQSPRYKIIEKKQPVAFWCNPISGHNTLYWYLQNLGQGPELLIRYENEEAVDDSQLPKDRFSAERLKGVDSTLKIQPAELGDSAVYLCASSRRGLAGGNTGELFFGEGSRLTVL.